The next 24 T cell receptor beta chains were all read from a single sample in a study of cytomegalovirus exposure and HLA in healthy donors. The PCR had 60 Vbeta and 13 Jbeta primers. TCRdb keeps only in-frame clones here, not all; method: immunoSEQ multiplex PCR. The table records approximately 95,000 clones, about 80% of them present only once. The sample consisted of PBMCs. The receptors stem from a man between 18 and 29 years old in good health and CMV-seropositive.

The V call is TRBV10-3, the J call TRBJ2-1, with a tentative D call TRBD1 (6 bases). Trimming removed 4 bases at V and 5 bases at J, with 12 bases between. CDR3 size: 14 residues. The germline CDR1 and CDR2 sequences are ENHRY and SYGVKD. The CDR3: CAISGQVTDNEQFF. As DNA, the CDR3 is TGTGCCATCAGTGGACAGGTGACAGACAATGAGCAGTTCTTC.

Here the CDR3 reads CASENSGGRAGELFF. The CDR3, as DNA: TGTGCCAGCGAGAATAGCGGGGGGCGGGCCGGGGAGCTGTTTTTT. The chain couples TRBV2 to TRBJ2-2; 10 nucleotides align to TRBD2. The CDR3 runs 15 residues. J gave up 6 bases and V 8 bases, and 9 bases lay outside the gene matches. Germline lookup yields CDR1 SNHLY and CDR2 FYNNEI.

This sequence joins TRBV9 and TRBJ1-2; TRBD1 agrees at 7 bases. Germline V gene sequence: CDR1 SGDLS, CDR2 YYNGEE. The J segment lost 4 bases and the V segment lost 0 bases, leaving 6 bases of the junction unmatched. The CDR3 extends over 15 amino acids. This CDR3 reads CASSVASTGTYGYTF. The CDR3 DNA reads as TGTGCCAGCAGCGTAGCTTCGACAGGGACCTATGGCTACACCTTC.

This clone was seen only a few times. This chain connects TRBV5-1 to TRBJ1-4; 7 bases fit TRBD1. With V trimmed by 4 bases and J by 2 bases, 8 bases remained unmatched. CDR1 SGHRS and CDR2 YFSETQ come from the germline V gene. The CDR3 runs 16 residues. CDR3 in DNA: TGCGCCAGCAGCAAACTCCAGGGGGTCACTAATGAAAAACTGTTTTTT. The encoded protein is CASSKLQGVTNEKLFF.

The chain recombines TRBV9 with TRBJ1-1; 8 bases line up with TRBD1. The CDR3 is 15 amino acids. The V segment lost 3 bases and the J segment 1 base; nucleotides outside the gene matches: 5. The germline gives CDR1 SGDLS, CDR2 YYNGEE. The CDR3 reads CASSASGTGNTEAFF. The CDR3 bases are TGTGCCAGCAGCGCGTCCGGGACAGGGAACACTGAAGCTTTCTTT.

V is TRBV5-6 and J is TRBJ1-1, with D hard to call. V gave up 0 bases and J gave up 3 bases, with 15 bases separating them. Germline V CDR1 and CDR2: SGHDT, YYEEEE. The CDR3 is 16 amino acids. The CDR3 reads CASSLVGGGPYTEAFF. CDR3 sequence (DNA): TGTGCCAGCAGCTTGGTAGGAGGAGGGCCATACACTGAAGCTTTCTTT.

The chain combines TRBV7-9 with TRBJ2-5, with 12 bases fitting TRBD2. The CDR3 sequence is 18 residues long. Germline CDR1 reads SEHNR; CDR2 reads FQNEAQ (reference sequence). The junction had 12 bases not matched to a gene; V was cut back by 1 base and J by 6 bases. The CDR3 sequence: CASSLVLAGGPESKTQYF. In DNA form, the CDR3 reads TGTGCCAGCAGCTTAGTTCTAGCGGGGGGGCCGGAGTCAAAGACCCAGTACTTC.

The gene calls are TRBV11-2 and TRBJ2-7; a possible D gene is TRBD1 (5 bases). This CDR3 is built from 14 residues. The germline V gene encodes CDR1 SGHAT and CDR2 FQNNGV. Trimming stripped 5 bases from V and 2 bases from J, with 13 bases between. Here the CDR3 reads CASSPPDIPYEQYF. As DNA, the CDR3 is TGTGCCAGCAGCCCCCCGGACATACCCTACGAGCAGTACTTC.

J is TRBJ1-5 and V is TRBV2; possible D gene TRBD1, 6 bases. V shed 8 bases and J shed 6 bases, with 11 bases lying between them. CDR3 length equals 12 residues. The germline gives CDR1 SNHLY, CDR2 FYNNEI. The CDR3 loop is CASQGRGQPQHF. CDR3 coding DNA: TGTGCCAGCCAGGGGAGAGGTCAGCCCCAGCATTTT.

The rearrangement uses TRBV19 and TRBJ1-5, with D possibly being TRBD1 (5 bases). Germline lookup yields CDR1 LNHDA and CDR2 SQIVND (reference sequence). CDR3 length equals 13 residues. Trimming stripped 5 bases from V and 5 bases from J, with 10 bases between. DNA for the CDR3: TGTGCCAGTAGTCTACAGGTATATCAGCCCCAGCATTTT. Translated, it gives CASSLQVYQPQHF.

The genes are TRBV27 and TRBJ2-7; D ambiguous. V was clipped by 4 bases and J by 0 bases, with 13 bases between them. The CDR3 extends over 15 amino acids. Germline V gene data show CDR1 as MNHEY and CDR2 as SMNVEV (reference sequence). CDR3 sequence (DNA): TGTGCCAGCAGTTCCCTGACTGGAAGCTCCTACGAGCAGTACTTC. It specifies CASSSLTGSSYEQYF.

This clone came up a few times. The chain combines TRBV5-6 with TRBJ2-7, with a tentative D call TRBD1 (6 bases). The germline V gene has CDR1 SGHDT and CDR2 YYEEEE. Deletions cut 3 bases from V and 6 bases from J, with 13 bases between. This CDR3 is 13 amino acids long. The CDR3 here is CASSSATGFEQYF. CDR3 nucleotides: TGTGCCAGCAGCTCCGCAACAGGGTTCGAGCAGTACTTC. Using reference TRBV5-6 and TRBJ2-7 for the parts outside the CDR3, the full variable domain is DAGVTQSPTHLIKTRGQQVTLRCSPKSGHDTVSWYQQALGQGPQFIFQYYEEEERQRGNFPDRFSGHQFPNYSSELNVNALLLGDSALYLCASSSATGFEQYFGPGTRLTVT.

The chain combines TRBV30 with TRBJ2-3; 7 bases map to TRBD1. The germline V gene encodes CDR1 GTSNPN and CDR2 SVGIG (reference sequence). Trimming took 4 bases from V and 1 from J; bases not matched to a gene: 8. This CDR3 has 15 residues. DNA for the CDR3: TGTGCCTGGAAGAGAACAGGGGCCCGCACAGATACGCAGTATTTT. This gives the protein CAWKRTGARTDTQYF.

CDR3 protein: CASSFVRRTRTDTQYF. Written as DNA, the CDR3 is TGTGCCAGCAGCTTCGTGCGGAGGACCCGCACAGATACGCAGTATTTT. The rearrangement links TRBV5-5 to TRBJ2-3; maybe TRBD2 (5 bases). Trimming stripped 2 bases from V and 1 base from J, with 14 bases between. The CDR3 is 16 amino acids. Germline values: CDR1 SGHKS, CDR2 YYEKEE (reference sequence).

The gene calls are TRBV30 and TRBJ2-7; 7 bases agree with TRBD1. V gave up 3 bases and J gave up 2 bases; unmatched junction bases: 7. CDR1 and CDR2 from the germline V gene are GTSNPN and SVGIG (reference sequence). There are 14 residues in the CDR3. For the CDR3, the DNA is TGTGCCTGGAGCGCCCCCGGACAGGCCTACGAGCAGTACTTC. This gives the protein CAWSAPGQAYEQYF.

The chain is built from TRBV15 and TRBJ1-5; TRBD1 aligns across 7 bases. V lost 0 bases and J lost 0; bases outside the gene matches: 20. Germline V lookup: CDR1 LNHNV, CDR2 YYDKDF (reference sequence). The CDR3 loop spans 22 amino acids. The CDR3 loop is CATSREVLSSMDRSNSNQPQHF. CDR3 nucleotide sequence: TGTGCCACCAGCAGAGAAGTCCTATCCTCAATGGACAGGTCGAATAGCAATCAGCCCCAGCATTTT. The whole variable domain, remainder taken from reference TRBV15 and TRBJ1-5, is DAMVIQNPRYQVTQFGKPVTLSCSQTLNHNVMYWYQQKSSQAPKLLFHYYDKDFNNEADTPDNFQSRRPNTSFCFLDIRSPGLGDTAMYLCATSREVLSSMDRSNSNQPQHFGDGTRLSIL.

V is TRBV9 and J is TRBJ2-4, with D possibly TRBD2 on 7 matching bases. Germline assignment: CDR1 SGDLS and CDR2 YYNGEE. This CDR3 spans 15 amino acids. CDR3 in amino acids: CAKGGFIKAKNIQYF. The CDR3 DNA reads TGTGCTAAGGGGGGGTTTATTAAAGCCAAAAACATTCAGTACTTC.

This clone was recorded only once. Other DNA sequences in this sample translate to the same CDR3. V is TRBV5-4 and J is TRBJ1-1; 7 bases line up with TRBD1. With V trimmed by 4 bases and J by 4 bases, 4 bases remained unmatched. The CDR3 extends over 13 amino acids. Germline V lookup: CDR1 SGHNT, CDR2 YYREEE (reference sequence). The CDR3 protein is CASSPGQLTEAFF. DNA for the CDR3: TGTGCCAGCAGCCCGGGACAGCTCACTGAAGCTTTCTTT.

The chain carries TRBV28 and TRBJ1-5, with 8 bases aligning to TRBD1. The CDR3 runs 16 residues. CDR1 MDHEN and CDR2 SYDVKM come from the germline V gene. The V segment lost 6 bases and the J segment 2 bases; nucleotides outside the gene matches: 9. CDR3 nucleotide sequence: TGTGCCAGCAGCCAGAGGACAGGGTGGGGCAATCAGCCCCAGCATTTT. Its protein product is CASSQRTGWGNQPQHF.

In DNA, the CDR3 is TGTGCCAGCAGTTCACAGGGGTGGGGAAAAGGCTACACCTTC. It encodes CASSSQGWGKGYTF. The rearrangement joins TRBV7-9 to TRBJ1-2, with TRBD1 matching 7 bases. Germline V gives CDR1 SEHNR, CDR2 FQNEAQ (reference sequence). The trim removed 6 bases at V and 8 bases at J, leaving 12 bases unmatched. The CDR3 is 14 amino acids. The full variable domain, its missing parts supplied by reference TRBV7-9 and TRBJ1-2, is DTGVSQNPRHKITKRGQNVTFRCDPISEHNRLYWYRQTLGQGPEFLTYFQNEAQLEKSRLLSDRFSAERPKGSFSTLEIQRTEQGDSAMYLCASSSQGWGKGYTFGSGTRLTVV.

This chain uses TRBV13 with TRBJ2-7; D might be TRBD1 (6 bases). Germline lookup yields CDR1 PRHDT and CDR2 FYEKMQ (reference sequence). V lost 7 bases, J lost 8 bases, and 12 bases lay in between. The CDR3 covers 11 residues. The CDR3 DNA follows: TGTGCCAGCAACAGGGCTGGCAAGCAGTACTTC. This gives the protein CASNRAGKQYF.

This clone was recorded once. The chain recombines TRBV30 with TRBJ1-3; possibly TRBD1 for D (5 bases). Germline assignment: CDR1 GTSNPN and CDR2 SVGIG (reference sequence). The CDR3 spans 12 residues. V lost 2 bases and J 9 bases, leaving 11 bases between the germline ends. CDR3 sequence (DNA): TGTGCCTGGAGTAGCGGGGGTGGCACCATATATTTT. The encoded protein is CAWSSGGGTIYF.

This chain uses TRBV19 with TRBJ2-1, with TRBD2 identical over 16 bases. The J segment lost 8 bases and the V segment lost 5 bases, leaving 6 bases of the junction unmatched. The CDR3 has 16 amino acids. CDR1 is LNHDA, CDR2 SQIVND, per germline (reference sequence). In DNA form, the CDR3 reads TGTGCCAGTAGTTTGGGACTAGCGGGGGGGGGCCATGAGCAGTTCTTC. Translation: CASSLGLAGGGHEQFF.

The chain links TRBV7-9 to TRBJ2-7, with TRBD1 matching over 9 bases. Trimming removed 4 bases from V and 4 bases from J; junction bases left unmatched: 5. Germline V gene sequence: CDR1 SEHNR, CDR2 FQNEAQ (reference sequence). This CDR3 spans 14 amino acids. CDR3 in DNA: TGTGCCAGCAGCTCCGGGACAGGGAAGTACGAGCAGTACTTC. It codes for CASSSGTGKYEQYF. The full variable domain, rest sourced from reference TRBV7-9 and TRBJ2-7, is DTGVSQNPRHKITKRGQNVTFRCDPISEHNRLYWYRQTLGQGPEFLTYFQNEAQLEKSRLLSDRFSAERPKGSFSTLEIQRTEQGDSAMYLCASSSGTGKYEQYFGPGTRLTVT.